This T cell receptor (beta chain) emerged from a study of shared T cell receptors in the human thymus. The germline V gene has CDR1 LNHDA and CDR2 SQIVND (reference sequence). V was shortened by 3 bases and J by 7 bases, with 19 bases between the two germline ends. This CDR3 has 15 residues. The table came from immunoSEQ multiplex PCR; TCRdb's copy has only in-frame clones and leaves some out. The sample lists roughly 710,000 clones; roughly 88% were seen once. These records were also assigned to another study, of human thymus T cells. Per that study: Donors were healthy Finnish infants having corrective surgery for congenital heart defects. Repertoires from thymus and blood appeared to show biased V and J gene usage.

The receptor's source is a girl under three years old with a congenital heart defect. Sample: thymocytes. The chain is built from TRBV19 and TRBJ2-7; possible D gene TRBD1, 5 bases. The CDR3 DNA sequence: TGTGCCAGTAGTATTGGGGCCTCAAGGAAAGTGGAGCAGTACTTC. Translating it yields CASSIGASRKVEQYF.